This T cell receptor beta chain emerged from a study of siplizumab effects on memory and regulatory T cells (dated by TCRdb to about 2019). Concerning the study at large: The study looked at the effect of siplizumab, an anti-CD2 antibody, on alloreactive T-cell subsets in allogeneic mixed lymphocyte reactions made from human PBMCs.

CDR1 and CDR2 (SGHNT, YENEEA) derive from the germline V gene. V is shortened by 1 base, J by 8 bases, and the region joining them spans 3 bases. Inclusive of the bounding cysteine and phenylalanine, the CDR3 is 11 residues long. CDR3 DNA is the only sequence kept; it has 33 bases, read in frame from the first base. The library relied on the immunoSEQ multiplex PCR assay. Around 92,000 TCR templates per sample were assayed by the deep sequencing platform. Genomic DNA extracted from sorted T cells was the material used for TCRbeta CDR3 sequencing. The authors' analysis ran thus. The R programming language was used for the clonal analysis of the TCRbeta CDR3 data. Comparing unstimulated samples against CFSE-low samples taken after the reaction was how alloreactive CD4+ and CD8+ clones were defined. Alloreactive CD4+ clones were assigned to regulatory or non-regulatory origin by matching sequences to sorted unstimulated Treg and non-Treg repertoires. TCRdb's version of the immuneACCESS table is confined to in-frame rearrangements and falls short of the full clone set. An unresolved V gene accounts for under half of the shortfall where checked; the remainder is of unknown origin. The V and J calls and the clone size are those of that table, but D and trimming were determined from the DNA. This sample is represented by tens of thousands of clones; 85% to 95% of them were singletons. The ten biggest clones cover roughly 5% of the sample.

Sorted unstimulated T cells and proliferating T cells recovered from mixed lymphocyte reactions underwent TCRbeta CDR3 sequencing. Fresh whole blood from over 8 HLA-typed healthy donors was used to isolate PBMCs. What the work shows at the level of the full study, not this receptor alone: Roughly 80-97% of proliferating CD4+ or CD8+ clones could not be assigned a naive or memory phenotype. Among mappable alloreactive CD4+ clones, an average Treg-derived fraction of over 60% was observed with siplizumab, compared with roughly 25% in control reactions. Compared with memory T cells, unstimulated naive T cells appeared more diverse, and naive cells seemed to make a substantial contribution to the alloresponse. Siplizumab significantly reduced the cumulative frequency of alloreactive sequences traceable to unstimulated CD4+ memory T cells. Whether proliferating Tregs from siplizumab cultures were suppressive was not functionally confirmed. Sequences below about 10^-5 frequency were poorly captured, so only a minor fraction of alloreactive clones could be mapped to unstimulated subsets.

A note on this clone: The antigen it binds to is not known. The sample holds no much larger clone one base away, and base qualities are not on file.

The TCR was taken from a human donor in good health. Material for sequencing was CD8+ T cells sorted from blood. The rearranged segments are TRBV11-3 and TRBJ2-1; no D gene call is confident. In nucleotides, the sequence is TGTGCCAGCAGCTTAGGCTATGAGCAGTTCTTC. The translation is CASSLGYEQFF. The reference TRBV11-3 and TRBJ2-1 proteins fill in what lies around the CDR3, so the full variable domain reads EAGVVQSPRYKIIEKKQPVAFWCNPISGHNTLYWYLQNLGQGPELLIRYENEEAVDDSQLPKDRFSAERLKGVDSTLKIQPAELGDSAVYLCASSLGYEQFFGPGTRLTVL.